This T cell receptor beta chain was recovered during a study of T cells in Graves' hyperthyroidism and ophthalmopathy. Study-wide background: Pretreatment peripheral blood was obtained at initial diagnosis.

RNA transcripts were the template for amplifying TCR beta CDR3 regions. A set of HTBI primers served as the primers for a first-round RT-PCR of the TCR CDR3. TCRdb re-derived calls from the multiplex PCR reads in MiXCR, one entry per CDR3 protein. Counted here are roughly 720,000 distinct CDR3 sequences, around a sixth occurring once; the ten biggest clones make up around 15%. The germline V gene encodes CDR1 LGHNA and CDR2 YNFKEQ. V lost 5 bases and J lost 3; bases outside the gene matches: 10. The CDR3 has 15 residues. The sample was blood. The rearrangement links TRBV4-2 to TRBJ2-7; 7 nucleotides align to TRBD1. This TCR was sampled from a man over 45 with Graves' hyperthyroidism. The CDR3 here is CASSYTGTEDYEQYF. The CDR3 coding sequence is TGTGCCAGCAGCTATACCGGGACAGAAGACTACGAGCAGTACTTC.